This T cell receptor beta chain came from a study of beta chain features in type 1 diabetes (dated by TCRdb to the late 2010s). In terms of the full investigation: No differences in mean age, gender distribution, total cell number or subset yield were found between patients and healthy donors. Across all samples, some 99 million sorted cells were examined, and cell number per subset correlated strongly with RNA yield. In the study, recently diagnosed type 1 diabetes patients and matched healthy donors were compared on the TCRB repertoires of their sorted circulating CD4+ T cell subsets. Naive and central memory subsets were obtained from all 30 or so donors, but regulatory and stem cell-like memory subsets were isolated from only 8 patients and roughly 8 healthy donors. Summary of the overall study and its limitations: Fewer insertions and more nucleotide deletions at VDJ recombination sites were observed in patients with type 1 diabetes, implying thymic rearrangement abnormalities. HLA sub-analyses involved small numbers of individuals, so any influence of HLA type on TCRB rearrangement remained unresolved. Sequencing cDNA rather than genomic DNA could over-represent highly expressing activated cells, although activation and CD3 levels did not differ between groups. Shorter templates might be favored by PCR, yet because patient and control samples were amplified and corrected together, any such skew would affect both groups equally. Type 1 diabetes patients showed a moderate but significant shortening of TCRB CDR3 length in all four CD4+ subsets. Naive, central memory and regulatory TCRB repertoires appeared to be more similar among patients than among healthy donors.

The High Capacity cDNA Reverse Transcription Kit was used to reverse transcribe all of the isolated RNA, meaning that expressed TCRB transcripts were what got sequenced. Naive, central memory and regulatory T cell samples underwent deep immunoSEQ sequencing, averaging roughly 3.5 million total reads per sample. Sorted cells were lysed in RLT buffer, and RNA was extracted using DNase-treated RNeasy Micro or Mini kits according to cell number. To prevent cross-contamination, each cell subset was processed individually, whereas patient and healthy donor samples were processed jointly. The immunoSEQ multiplex PCR was used to amplify TCRB sequences from cDNA, yielding 87-bp fragments that span the CDR3 region. Amplicons were sequenced on the Illumina HiSeq platform. The paper's data handling went like this. PCR bias was computationally corrected using synthetic template baselines, reads within Hamming distance 2 were collapsed, and singletons that could not be merged were discarded. Reads were aligned against IMGT so that V, D and J genes, CDR3 length and insertions or deletions at six rearrangement sites could be assigned. Clonotype counts were normalized to sorted cell number within each subset before computing true diversity and Gini coefficients with the tcR R package. Repertoire sharing was quantified using the overlap coefficient calculated on TCRB nucleotide sequences. TCRdb retrieved this table from immuneACCESS and kept in-frame rearrangements only. Not all clones are present; in checked studies, unresolved V genes account for under half, and no reason is known for the remainder. That table supplies the V and J calls and clone size; D and trimming were determined from the DNA. The sample profile shows about 220,000 clones; 11% of them were found once. The top ten constitute 1% to 1.5% of the sample.

Each donor gave one peripheral blood draw, about 110 mL on average, collected into heparinised tubes. Naive, central memory, regulatory and stem cell-like memory CD4+ T cells were sorted on a BD FACSAria II using a panel including CD45RO, CCR7, CD25, CD127, CD95 and CD27. All sorted populations exceeded 98% purity. PBMCs were isolated right away by Lymphoprep density gradient centrifugation and were stained directly, without culture. So that batch effects would be minimized, each experiment stained and sorted samples in pairs, pairing one healthy donor with one patient. This clone was seen only a few times. Its antigen is unknown. The input lacks base qualities; no much larger clone sits a single base away. Material: central memory CD4+ T cells from blood. This receptor was obtained from a man younger than 30 in good health.

The DNA sequence reads TGCGCCAGCAGCCGAGAAACTAGCGGGTCCTACGAGCAGTACTTC. This translates into CASSRETSGSYEQYF. The rearrangement joined TRBV4-3 to TRBJ2-7, with 9 bases in between that match TRBD2. The CDR3 sequence holds 15 residues, the cysteine and phenylalanine included. The sequence is cut down to CDR3 DNA, 45 bases in frame from base 1. CDR1 and CDR2, per the germline V gene, are LGHNA and YSLEER. After removal of 4 bases from V and 1 base from J, the junction retains 5 bases not matched to a gene.